A selection of T cell receptor beta chains follows, all from one sample in a study of PD-1 blockade in mismatch repair-deficient tumors. The protocol was immunoSEQ multiplex PCR, while the TCRdb copy is restricted to in-frame clones and leaves out a portion. The sample holds around 110,000 clones, 70% to 80% seen once. Sequencing used peripheral blood, obtained 60 weeks after starting pembrolizumab. The receptors were gathered from an adult with mismatch repair-deficient cancer. The CDR3 runs from the conserved cysteine through the conserved F or W. Each record gives: J gene, CDR3 length, D gene, clone size, V gene, CDR3 DNA, CDR3 protein. A D gene is named only where the DNA matches it firmly. The size entry is marked missing in some rows and otherwise reads once, few, many or a size class.

J: TRBJ2-3
length: 13
D: NA
size: NA
V: TRBV2
DNA: TGTGCCAGCAGATCAGGGGAGATAGATACGCAGTATTTT
CDR3: CASRSGEIDTQYF

J: TRBJ1-4
length: 15
D: NA
size: NA
V: TRBV6-5
DNA: TGTGCCAGCAGTTACTCTCGGGGGACTAATGAAAAACTGTTTTTT
CDR3: CASSYSRGTNEKLFF

J: TRBJ2-2
length: 13
D: NA
size: NA
V: TRBV28
DNA: TGTGCCAGCAGTTCTGTGAACACCGGGGAGCTGTTTTTT
CDR3: CASSSVNTGELFF

J: TRBJ2-1
length: 14
D: NA
size: NA
V: TRBV9
DNA: TGTGCCAGCAGCGTAGGTCAGGACCTGAATGAGCAGTTCTTC
CDR3: CASSVGQDLNEQFF

J: TRBJ2-5
length: 13
D: TRBD1
size: NA
V: TRBV10-2
DNA: TGCGCCAGCAGTGATGACAGGGTTGAGACCCAGTACTTC
CDR3: CASSDDRVETQYF

J: TRBJ1-1
length: 17
D: TRBD1
size: NA
V: TRBV7-9
DNA: TGTGCCAGCAGCTTGGGAGACAGGGACTTTCGGCTCGGTGAAGCTTTCTTT
CDR3: CASSLGDRDFRLGEAFF

J: TRBJ2-4
length: 15
D: NA
size: NA
V: TRBV19
DNA: TGTGCCAGTAGCCCTGTACAGGGATCCAAAAACATTCAGTACTTC
CDR3: CASSPVQGSKNIQYF

J: TRBJ2-1
length: 12
D: NA
size: NA
V: TRBV18
DNA: TGTGCCAGCTCACCACAGGGGAATGAGCAGTTCTTC
CDR3: CASSPQGNEQFF

J: TRBJ1-2
length: 15
D: TRBD1
size: NA
V: TRBV7-9
DNA: TGTGCCAGCAGCTCGTCTACAGGGGCGGCCTATGGCTACACCTTC
CDR3: CASSSSTGAAYGYTF

J: TRBJ1-5
length: 13
D: TRBD1
size: NA
V: TRBV27
DNA: TGTGCCAGCAGTGGGACAGGGTATCAGCCCCAGCATTTT
CDR3: CASSGTGYQPQHF

J: TRBJ2-1
length: 14
D: NA
size: NA
V: TRBV11-2
DNA: TGTGCCAGCAGCTGGGGACGTAGCGGCAATGAGCAGTTCTTC
CDR3: CASSWGRSGNEQFF

J: TRBJ2-2
length: 16
D: NA
size: NA
V: TRBV7-7
DNA: TGTGCTAGCAGCTTAGGGCAGGGGCCGAACACCGGGGAGCTGTTTTTT
CDR3: CASSLGQGPNTGELFF

J: TRBJ2-7
length: 16
D: NA
size: NA
V: TRBV5-6
DNA: TGTGCCAGCAGCTTAGGGGGGTACAGGGAAAGCTACGAGCAGTACTTC
CDR3: CASSLGGYRESYEQYF

J: TRBJ1-1
length: 14
D: NA
size: few
V: TRBV5-4
DNA: TGTGCCAGCAGCCCGGGGACACGGAACACTGAAGCTTTCTTT
CDR3: CASSPGTRNTEAFF

J: TRBJ2-5
length: 17
D: TRBD1
size: NA
V: TRBV5-6
DNA: TGTGCCAGCAGCTTGGTCGGGACAGGGGGCCGGGGGGAGACCCAGTACTTC
CDR3: CASSLVGTGGRGETQYF

J: TRBJ1-1
length: 15
D: TRBD1
size: NA
V: TRBV5-5
DNA: TGTGCCAGCAGCTTAGGGACAGGGACTACCAGTGAAGCTTTCTTT
CDR3: CASSLGTGTTSEAFF

J: TRBJ1-2
length: 13
D: NA
size: NA
V: TRBV7-9
DNA: TGTGCCAGCAGCTCCGACTTTAACTATGGCTACACCTTC
CDR3: CASSSDFNYGYTF

J: TRBJ2-1
length: 13
D: NA
size: NA
V: TRBV12-5
DNA: TGTGCTAGTGGTGGGGACAACTACAATGAGCAGTTCTTC
CDR3: CASGGDNYNEQFF

J: TRBJ1-5
length: 17
D: NA
size: NA
V: TRBV4-2
DNA: TGTGCCAGCAGCCTCATAGGGGGTGGGGGACCGAATCAGCCCCAGCATTTT
CDR3: CASSLIGGGGPNQPQHF

J: TRBJ2-3
length: 14
D: NA
size: NA
V: TRBV19
DNA: TGTGCCACCCGGGACTCACCGAGCACAGATACGCAGTATTTT
CDR3: CATRDSPSTDTQYF

J: TRBJ1-5
length: 14
D: NA
size: once
V: TRBV11-2
DNA: TGTGCCAGCAGCCGTGGGGGCGCCGGTCAGCCCCAGCATTTT
CDR3: CASSRGGAGQPQHF

J: TRBJ2-5
length: 17
D: TRBD2
size: NA
V: TRBV2
DNA: TGTGCCAGCAGTGAAATAGATATAGGGAGGGCCCCAGAGACCCAGTACTTC
CDR3: CASSEIDIGRAPETQYF

J: TRBJ2-3
length: 16
D: TRBD2
size: NA
V: TRBV7-9
DNA: TGTGCCAGCAGCACCGGGACTAGCGGGAGCACAGATACGCAGTATTTT
CDR3: CASSTGTSGSTDTQYF

J: TRBJ2-7
length: 15
D: TRBD1
size: NA
V: TRBV7-3
DNA: TGTGCCAGCAGCTTACTCCGGGACAGCACCTACGAGCAGTACTTC
CDR3: CASSLLRDSTYEQYF

J: TRBJ2-3
length: 13
D: NA
size: NA
V: TRBV2
DNA: TGTGCCAGCACGAGCGGGTACACAGATACGCAGTATTTT
CDR3: CASTSGYTDTQYF

J: TRBJ1-2
length: 14
D: TRBD1
size: NA
V: TRBV27
DNA: TGTGCCAGCAGCCCGCTGACAGGGCAGGGTGGCTACACCTTC
CDR3: CASSPLTGQGGYTF

J: TRBJ1-2
length: 13
D: NA
size: NA
V: TRBV27
DNA: TGTGCCAGCAGTGCCAGAGGTAACTATGGCTACACCTTC
CDR3: CASSARGNYGYTF

J: TRBJ1-4
length: 11
D: NA
size: NA
V: TRBV4-1
DNA: TGCGCCAGCAGCCAAGAGAGAAAACTGTTTTTT
CDR3: CASSQERKLFF

J: TRBJ2-3
length: 14
D: TRBD2
size: NA
V: TRBV7-9
DNA: TGTGCCAGCAGCCCAGCGGGAGGAGGTGATACGCAGTATTTT
CDR3: CASSPAGGGDTQYF

J: TRBJ2-7
length: 12
D: TRBD2
size: NA
V: TRBV30
DNA: TGTGCCTGGACGGGAGGGGGGGGCGAGCAGTACTTC
CDR3: CAWTGGGGEQYF

J: TRBJ1-1
length: 15
D: NA
size: NA
V: TRBV5-1
DNA: TGCGCCAGCAGCGGGGACCCGTCCGTTAACACTGAAGCTTTCTTT
CDR3: CASSGDPSVNTEAFF

J: TRBJ2-7
length: 15
D: NA
size: once
V: TRBV6-6
DNA: TGTGCCAGCAGTCTCCGGGACACATCCTCCTACGAGCAGTACTTC
CDR3: CASSLRDTSSYEQYF

J: TRBJ1-2
length: 15
D: NA
size: NA
V: TRBV6-5
DNA: TGTGCCAGCAGTTACCGGGACGCCGGAGGGTATGGCTACACCTTC
CDR3: CASSYRDAGGYGYTF

J: TRBJ2-1
length: 15
D: NA
size: many
V: TRBV7-9
DNA: TGTGCCAGCAGCTTAGCGTATACAGGACGCAATGAGCAGTTCTTC
CDR3: CASSLAYTGRNEQFF

J: TRBJ2-1
length: 14
D: NA
size: NA
V: TRBV6-5
DNA: TGTGCCACCTCGGGAGCCGGGTCCTACAATGAGCAGTTCTTC
CDR3: CATSGAGSYNEQFF

J: TRBJ2-1
length: 11
D: NA
size: NA
V: TRBV30
DNA: TGTGCCTGGGGCGAGGGGAATGAGCAGTTCTTC
CDR3: CAWGEGNEQFF

J: TRBJ1-4
length: 13
D: TRBD1
size: NA
V: TRBV2
DNA: TGTGCCAGCAGCGGACAGGGGAGGGAAAAACTGTTTTTT
CDR3: CASSGQGREKLFF

J: TRBJ2-7
length: 15
D: TRBD1
size: NA
V: TRBV7-9
DNA: TGTGCCAGCAGCCCCCGGGACAGGGGTTACTACGAGCAGTACTTC
CDR3: CASSPRDRGYYEQYF

J: TRBJ2-7
length: 14
D: TRBD2
size: NA
V: TRBV30
DNA: TGTGCCTGGAGTAGACTAGCGGGAGGATACGAGCAGTACTTC
CDR3: CAWSRLAGGYEQYF

J: TRBJ1-1
length: 15
D: TRBD1
size: NA
V: TRBV6-1
DNA: TGTGCCAGCAGTAAGCTCCTCCAGGGGGCCACTGAAGCTTTCTTT
CDR3: CASSKLLQGATEAFF

J: TRBJ2-7
length: 19
D: TRBD2
size: few
V: TRBV7-2
DNA: TGTGCCAGCAGCTTAGACGTATCTAGGCGGGGACTAGCGGGATACGAGCAGTACTTC
CDR3: CASSLDVSRRGLAGYEQYF

J: TRBJ2-3
length: 15
D: NA
size: NA
V: TRBV30
DNA: TGTGCCTGGAGTCGTAGGGGGACTAGCACAGATACGCAGTATTTT
CDR3: CAWSRRGTSTDTQYF

J: TRBJ1-4
length: 14
D: NA
size: NA
V: TRBV5-1
DNA: TGCGCCAGCAGCTTGGAGATATTTGGTGAAAAACTGTTTTTT
CDR3: CASSLEIFGEKLFF

J: TRBJ1-4
length: 15
D: NA
size: NA
V: TRBV5-1
DNA: TGCGCCAGCAGCGCCCGGGACCCGCAGCGGGAAAAACTGTTTTTT
CDR3: CASSARDPQREKLFF

J: TRBJ1-1
length: 10
D: NA
size: NA
V: TRBV29-1
DNA: TGCAGCGCCGAACAGGGTGAAGCTTTCTTT
CDR3: CSAEQGEAFF

J: TRBJ2-2
length: 17
D: TRBD1
size: NA
V: TRBV5-1
DNA: TGCGCCAGCAGCTTGAGTCGGACAGGGGCGAACACCGGGGAGCTGTTTTTT
CDR3: CASSLSRTGANTGELFF

J: TRBJ2-5
length: 14
D: NA
size: few
V: TRBV10-1
DNA: TGCGCCAGCAGTGAGGACAGGGGAGGGGAGACCCAGTACTTC
CDR3: CASSEDRGGETQYF

J: TRBJ2-3
length: 15
D: TRBD2
size: NA
V: TRBV29-1
DNA: TGCAGCGTTGAAGGGCTAGCGGGGACCACAGATACGCAGTATTTT
CDR3: CSVEGLAGTTDTQYF

J: TRBJ2-6
length: 15
D: NA
size: NA
V: TRBV27
DNA: TGTGCCAGCAGTTTATCGGGCTCTGGGGCCAACGTCCTGACTTTC
CDR3: CASSLSGSGANVLTF

J: TRBJ1-1
length: 15
D: NA
size: once
V: TRBV19
DNA: TGTGCCAGTAGTATAAGGTCCGGGGGGGTGGCTGAAGCTTTCTTT
CDR3: CASSIRSGGVAEAFF

J: TRBJ1-4
length: 16
D: NA
size: once
V: TRBV7-9
DNA: TGTGCCAGCAGCCTAGGCATCGAGGGGGTCGATGAAAAACTGTTTTTT
CDR3: CASSLGIEGVDEKLFF

J: TRBJ2-7
length: 16
D: TRBD2
size: NA
V: TRBV18
DNA: TGTGCCAGCTCACCTGTCACGTCTAGCGGATCCTACGAGCAGTACTTC
CDR3: CASSPVTSSGSYEQYF

J: TRBJ2-1
length: 14
D: TRBD2
size: NA
V: TRBV7-2
DNA: TGTGCCAGCAGCCCACGGACTAGCGGGTCCACCGGGATCTTC
CDR3: CASSPRTSGSTGIF

J: TRBJ2-1
length: 16
D: NA
size: NA
V: TRBV7-2
DNA: TGTGCCAGCAGCCCAAGCGGGGACAGGTCGTACAATGAGCAGTTCTTC
CDR3: CASSPSGDRSYNEQFF

J: TRBJ2-5
length: 14
D: TRBD1
size: NA
V: TRBV30
DNA: TGTGCCTGTCGACAGGGGACAGAACAAGAGACCCAGTACTTC
CDR3: CACRQGTEQETQYF

J: TRBJ2-3
length: 15
D: TRBD1
size: NA
V: TRBV2
DNA: TGTGCCAGCAGCGAAGGACAGGGGGCCACAGATACGCAGTATTTT
CDR3: CASSEGQGATDTQYF

J: TRBJ1-5
length: 17
D: NA
size: NA
V: TRBV4-1
DNA: TGCGCCAGCAGCCAAGCCATGTTCCAATCGAGCAATCAGCCCCAGCATTTT
CDR3: CASSQAMFQSSNQPQHF

J: TRBJ2-7
length: 13
D: NA
size: NA
V: TRBV5-6
DNA: TGTGCCAGCAGCTACGACCGGAGCCACGAGCAGTACTTC
CDR3: CASSYDRSHEQYF

J: TRBJ2-3
length: 16
D: TRBD2
size: NA
V: TRBV5-8
DNA: TGTGCCAGCAGTGAGGAGCGGGATCCAGGGACAGATACGCAGTATTTT
CDR3: CASSEERDPGTDTQYF